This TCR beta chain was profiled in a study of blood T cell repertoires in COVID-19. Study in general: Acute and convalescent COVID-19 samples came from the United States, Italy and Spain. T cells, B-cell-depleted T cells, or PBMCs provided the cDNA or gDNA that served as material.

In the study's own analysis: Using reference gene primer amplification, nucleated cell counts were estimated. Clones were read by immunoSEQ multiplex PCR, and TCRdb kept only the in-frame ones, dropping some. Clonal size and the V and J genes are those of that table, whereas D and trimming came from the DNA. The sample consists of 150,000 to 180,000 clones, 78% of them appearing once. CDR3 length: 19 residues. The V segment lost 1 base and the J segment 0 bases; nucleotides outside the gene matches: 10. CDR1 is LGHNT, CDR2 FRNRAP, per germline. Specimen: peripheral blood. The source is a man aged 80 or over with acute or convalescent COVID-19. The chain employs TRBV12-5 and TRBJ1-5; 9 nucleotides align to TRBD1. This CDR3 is CASGLGTGTGNISNQPQHF. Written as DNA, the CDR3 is TGTGCTAGTGGTTTGGGAACCGGGACAGGGAACATTAGCAATCAGCCCCAGCATTTT.